These T cell receptor beta chains were read from a single sample in a study of regulatory T cells in long-lasting Graves disease. TCRdb fed the multiplex PCR reads into MiXCR, producing one record per CDR3 protein. Of about 440,000 distinct CDR3 sequences detected, 15% appear once; the ten largest clones hold approximately 16%. The same data also went into a second study, on T cells in Graves' hyperthyroidism and ophthalmopathy.

The sample in question was peripheral blood mononuclear cells (PBMCs), obtained at new diagnosis, from a patient treated with antithyroid drugs. These receptors originate from a woman aged 25 to 39 with Graves disease. CDR3s include the opening cysteine and the closing phenylalanine or tryptophan. The D gene is left open where the match is weak. Size is omitted from some rows. Given values are once, few, many or a class for expanded clones.

few | NA | TRBJ1-5 | TRBV6-1 | TGTGCCAGCAGTGAATCAGGCCCGCTTTATCAGCCCCAGCATTTT | CASSESGPLYQPQHF
few | NA | TRBJ2-7 | TRBV13 | TGTGCCAGCAGCCGGGGAATCCAATCGACAGGCCGGACGTTC | CASSRGIQSTGRTF
NA | TRBD2 | TRBJ2-5 | TRBV9 | TGTGCCAGCAGCGTAGGCGGGAGGTTAAAAGAGACCCAGTACTTC | CASSVGGRLKETQYF
NA | TRBD1 | TRBJ2-7 | TRBV9 | TGTGCCAGCGGTAATTCGAGGACAGGGTCCCACGAGCAGTACTTC | CASGNSRTGSHEQYF
NA | NA | TRBJ2-5 | TRBV4-2 | TGTGCCAGCAGCCAAGGCATTAGCAAAGAGACCCAGTACTTC | CASSQGISKETQYF
many | NA | TRBJ2-3 | TRBV3-1 | TGTGCCAGCAGCCACCCACAGGGTCTTGGATACACAGATACGCAGTATTTT | CASSHPQGLGYTDTQYF
NA | NA | TRBJ2-3 | TRBV6-2/TRBV6-3 | TGTGCCAGCAGTTACTTGGGCCGGGAGCACACAGATACGCAGTATTTT | CASSYLGREHTDTQYF
few | NA | TRBJ1-2 | TRBV15 | TGTGCCACCAGCCACCTAACAGGCCCGAACTATGGCTACACCTTC | CATSHLTGPNYGYTF
NA | NA | TRBJ1-1 | TRBV24-1 | TGTGCCACCAAAGGGCATACCATGAACACTGAAGCTTTCTTT | CATKGHTMNTEAFF
many | NA | TRBJ2-4 | TRBV3-1 | TGTGCCAGCAGCCAAGACGGTCCAGGGGGGATAGCCAAAAACATTCAGTACTTC | CASSQDGPGGIAKNIQYF
once | TRBD2 | TRBJ2-6 | TRBV6-2/TRBV6-3 | TGTGCCAGCAGTTACCAACTAGCGGGAGGGCCCTCTGGGGCCAACGTCCTGACTTTC | CASSYQLAGGPSGANVLTF
few | NA | TRBJ1-1 | TRBV18 | TGTGCCAGCTCACCAGGAGGCGGGGTCGGTGAAGCTTTCTTT | CASSPGGGVGEAFF
once | NA | TRBJ1-3 | TRBV14 | TGTGCCAGCAGCCAAGTGGTTTCTCGAAACACCATATATTTT | CASSQVVSRNTIYF
few | NA | TRBJ2-2 | TRBV2 | TGTGCCAGCAGCTTAACACGAATAGGGCAGGGGACCACCGGGGAGCTGTTTTTT | CASSLTRIGQGTTGELFF
NA | NA | TRBJ2-7 | TRBV6-1 | TGTGCCAGCGGAGAGGGAGCAGATGTATACGAGCAGTACTTC | CASGEGADVYEQYF
few | NA | TRBJ2-2 | TRBV4-1 | TGCGCCAGCAGGCTCGTAGGCACCGGGGAGCTGTTTTTT | CASRLVGTGELFF
many | NA | TRBJ1-1 | TRBV28 | TGTGCCAGCAGTTTAGAACAGCAGAACACTGAAGCTTTCTTT | CASSLEQQNTEAFF
many | TRBD1 | TRBJ1-1 | TRBV24-1 | TGTGCCACCAGCGACCGGGACAGTGGGGCTTTCTTT | CATSDRDSGAFF
many | NA | TRBJ2-5 | TRBV6-2/TRBV6-3 | TGTGCCAGCAGACAATATTTTAGGTCTATAGCACAAGAGACCCAGTACTTC | CASRQYFRSIAQETQYF
few | NA | TRBJ2-1 | TRBV25-1 | TGTGCCAGCAGCCGAGCGGCAGGGACGAATGAGCAGTTCTTC | CASSRAAGTNEQFF
few | NA | TRBJ2-2 | TRBV5-1 | TGCGCCAGCAGCCCAATGGTCCGAGGGGTCTCCGGGGAGCTGTTTTTT | CASSPMVRGVSGELFF
few | NA | TRBJ2-2 | TRBV20-1 | TGCAGTGCTACCAAACAGGACCAAACCGGGGAGCTGTTTTTT | CSATKQDQTGELFF